These 8 T cell receptor beta chains were sequenced from one sample in a study of CD8 T cells in Susac syndrome. When the RNA was reverse transcribed, random hexamers were used with an input of roughly 0.5 to 1 ug. TCRdb re-derived calls from the immunoSEQ multiplex PCR reads in MiXCR, one entry per CDR3 protein. The sample has roughly 400,000 distinct CDR3 sequences; more than 80% are singletons. The sequenced sample consisted of CD8+ T cells from PBMCs. These receptors were collected from a human donor with multiple sclerosis.

The J gene is TRBJ2-1, the V gene TRBV15; the D call may be TRBD1 or TRBD2 (5 bases each). The CDR3 totals 18 residues. The germline V gene encodes CDR1 LNHNV and CDR2 YYDKDF (reference sequence). Trimming took off 1 base at V and 2 bases at J, with 18 bases between the two ends. DNA of the CDR3: TGTGCCACCAGCAGAGTGTCTCTCCGAGTGGGACCCTACAATGAGCAGTTCTTC. It translates to CATSRVSLRVGPYNEQFF. The full variable domain, with the rest looked up from reference TRBV15 and TRBJ2-1, is DAMVIQNPRYQVTQFGKPVTLSCSQTLNHNVMYWYQQKSSQAPKLLFHYYDKDFNNEADTPDNFQSRRPNTSFCFLDIRSPGLGDTAMYLCATSRVSLRVGPYNEQFFGPGTRLTVL.

This clonotype was counted between two and nine times. The CDR3 loop reads CASSYIPGQVNTEAFF. CDR3 DNA sequence: TGTGCCAGCAGCTATATTCCGGGCCAGGTGAACACTGAAGCTTTCTTT. V gene TRBV6-5 combines with J gene TRBJ1-1; D call uncertain. V was cut by 6 bases and J by 0 bases, with 17 bases left in between. The CDR3 totals 16 residues. From germline, CDR1 is MNHEY and CDR2 SVGAGI.

V usage is TRBV7-8 and J usage is TRBJ1-5; 8 bases line up with TRBD1. The J segment lost 5 bases and the V segment lost 3 bases, leaving 6 bases of the junction unmatched. The germline CDR1 and CDR2 sequences are SGHVS and FQNEAQ. The CDR3 loop spans 15 amino acids. The CDR3 spells CASSFGQGAYQPQHF. The DNA of the CDR3 is TGTGCCAGCAGCTTCGGACAGGGAGCATATCAGCCCCAGCATTTT.

The CDR3 here is CASSLSGTGVSYEQYF. DNA for the CDR3: TGTGCCAGCAGTTTATCCGGGACAGGGGTCTCCTACGAGCAGTACTTC. The chain carries TRBV27 and TRBJ2-7; 10 nucleotides align to TRBD1. Germline V lookup: CDR1 MNHEY, CDR2 SMNVEV (reference sequence). The CDR3 sequence is 16 residues long. With 0 bases clipped from V and 0 bases from J, the junction kept 2 bases outside the gene matches.

The chain employs TRBV5-6 and TRBJ2-1; 10 nucleotides match TRBD1. CDR3 size: 16 residues. The trim removed 3 bases at V and 8 bases at J, leaving 11 bases unmatched. Germline V gene sequence: CDR1 SGHDT, CDR2 YYEEEE. This CDR3 reads CASSWRSGTGVDEQFF. The CDR3 nucleotides are TGTGCCAGCAGCTGGAGATCAGGGACAGGGGTCGATGAGCAGTTCTTC.

The chain employs TRBV11-2 and TRBJ2-7; tentative D call: TRBD1 (5 bases). This CDR3 region has 14 residues. Trimming took off 2 bases at V and 5 bases at J, with 13 bases between the two ends. Germline assignment: CDR1 SGHAT and CDR2 FQNNGV. CDR3 nucleotide sequence: TGTGCCAGCAGCTTATTAACAGGCACGGACGAGCAGTACTTC. Its protein is CASSLLTGTDEQYF. Supplemented by reference TRBV11-2 and TRBJ2-7, the full variable domain reads EAGVAQSPRYKIIEKRQSVAFWCNPISGHATLYWYQQILGQGPKLLIQFQNNGVVDDSQLPKDRFSAERLKGVDSTLKIQPAKLEDSAVYLCASSLLTGTDEQYFGPGTRLTVT.

V usage is TRBV5-1 and J usage is TRBJ1-1; no definite D call. From germline, CDR1 is SGHRS and CDR2 YFSETQ. CDR3 length equals 14 residues. V shed 0 bases and J shed 5 bases, with 11 bases lying between them. This CDR3 reads CASSLGKAGTEAFF. The CDR3 DNA reads TGCGCCAGCAGCTTGGGCAAGGCGGGTACTGAAGCTTTCTTT.

This chain connects TRBV29-1 to TRBJ2-1, with TRBD1 identical over 9 bases. CDR3 length: 14 amino acids. Per the germline V gene, CDR1 is SQVTM and CDR2 is ANQGSEA. V gave up 5 bases and J gave up 4 bases; unmatched junction bases: 6. Here the CDR3 reads CSVPPGQGYNEQFF. The CDR3 DNA reads TGCAGCGTTCCTCCGGGACAGGGATACAATGAGCAGTTCTTC.